The sequence of this TCR beta chain was determined in a study of patients and donors after allogeneic stem cell transplantation. The CDR3 spans 14 residues. Germline CDR1 is KGHSH and CDR2 is LQKENI. The J segment lost 1 base and the V segment lost 6 bases, leaving 5 bases of the junction unmatched. TCRdb processed the RT-PCR reads anew with MiXCR; each CDR3 protein has one entry. The table has 28,000 or so distinct CDR3 sequences, nearly 7% seen once. This clonotype was recorded many times. The J gene is TRBJ1-1, the V gene TRBV18, with TRBD1 identical over 7 bases. The receptor was isolated from a human donor who was either an allogeneic HSCT recipient or a stem cell or donor lymphocyte infusion donor (not recorded which). It is not recorded whose cells these are; they may come from a transplant donor. Sequencing was done on a sample of blood, either unsorted or a sorted T cell fraction (not recorded which). CDR3 loop: CASSPTGRNTEAFF. The CDR3 DNA reads TGTGCCAGCTCGCCGACAGGGAGGAACACTGAAGCTTTCTTT.